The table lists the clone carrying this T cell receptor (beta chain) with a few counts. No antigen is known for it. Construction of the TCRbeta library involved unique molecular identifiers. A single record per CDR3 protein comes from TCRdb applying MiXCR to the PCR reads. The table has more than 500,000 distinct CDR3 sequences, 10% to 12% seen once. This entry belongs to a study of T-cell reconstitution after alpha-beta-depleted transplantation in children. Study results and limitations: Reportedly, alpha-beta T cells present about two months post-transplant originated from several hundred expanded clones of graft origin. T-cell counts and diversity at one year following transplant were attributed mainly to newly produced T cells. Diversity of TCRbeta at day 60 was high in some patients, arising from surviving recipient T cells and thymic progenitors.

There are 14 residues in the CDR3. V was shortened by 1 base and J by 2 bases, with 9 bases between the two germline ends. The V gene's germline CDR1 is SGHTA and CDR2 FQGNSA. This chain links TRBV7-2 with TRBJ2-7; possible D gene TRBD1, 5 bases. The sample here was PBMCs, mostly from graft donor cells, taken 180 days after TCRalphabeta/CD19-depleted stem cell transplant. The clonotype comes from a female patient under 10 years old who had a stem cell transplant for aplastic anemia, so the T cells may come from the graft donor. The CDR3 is CASSLGADTYEQYV. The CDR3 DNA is TGTGCCAGCAGCTTAGGGGCGGACACCTACGAGCAGTACGTC.